The 25 T cell receptor beta chains below come from one sample, sequenced in a study of CD8+ T cells in alopecia areata. As the sequencing template, cDNA was produced by extracting RNA and reverse transcribing it. Method: immunoSEQ multiplex PCR; TCRdb's copy keeps in-frame clones and lacks some. Among about 120,000 clones listed, 47% were seen once. The specimen sequenced was NKG2D-low CD8+ T cells sorted from blood. The receptors were gathered from a human donor with alopecia areata.

This clone was seen a handful of times. The V call is TRBV29-1, the J call TRBJ2-7, with D perhaps assigned TRBD1 or TRBD2 (5 bases each). Germline CDR1 is SQVTM and CDR2 is ANQGSEA. Trimming removed 6 bases from V and 0 bases from J, with 15 bases in between. This CDR3 comprises 14 residues. The CDR3 region is CSVAGTDNSYEQYF. CDR3 nucleotides: TGCAGCGTAGCCGGGACGGACAACTCCTACGAGCAGTACTTC.

This chain uses TRBV28 with TRBJ2-1, with D possibly TRBD1 on 6 matching bases. Per the germline V gene, CDR1 is MDHEN and CDR2 is SYDVKM. The CDR3 totals 14 residues. V was clipped by 2 bases and J by 3 bases, with 8 bases between them. CDR3 amino acids: CASSLRGGYNEQFF. DNA of the CDR3: TGTGCCAGCAGTTTACGAGGGGGCTACAATGAGCAGTTCTTC.

This chain joins TRBV30 and TRBJ2-7; D possibly corresponds to TRBD2 (7 bases). The CDR3 is 14 amino acids. Between the trimmed V and J ends, which lost 0 bases and 5 bases, there was a span of 14 bases. Germline V gene lookup returns CDR1 GTSNPN and CDR2 SVGIG (reference sequence). This CDR3 reads CAWSVRGAADEQYF. For the CDR3, the DNA is TGTGCCTGGAGTGTACGGGGGGCCGCGGACGAGCAGTACTTC.

This clone has just a few counts. The sample has other DNA sequences that encode this CDR3 too. The gene calls are TRBV29-1 and TRBJ1-2; 7 bases match TRBD1. V trimming: 6 bases; J trimming: 3 bases; junction bases outside the gene matches: 1. The CDR3 is 11 residues long. CDR1 is SQVTM and CDR2 is ANQGSEA in the germline V gene. The CDR3 DNA is TGCAGCGTAGGGACAGACTATGGCTACACCTTC. Translating it yields CSVGTDYGYTF.

This clone occurred a few times. This chain links TRBV30 with TRBJ2-5; D possibly corresponds to TRBD2 (7 bases). Looked up from germline, CDR1 is GTSNPN and CDR2 is SVGIG (reference sequence). Trimming pared 1 base from V and 4 bases from J, leaving 13 bases between. This CDR3 spans 14 amino acids. CDR3 sequence reads: CAWSDNREGETQYF. The CDR3 DNA follows: TGTGCCTGGAGTGATAACAGGGAGGGAGAGACCCAGTACTTC. Filled out from reference TRBV30 and TRBJ2-5, the complete variable domain reads SQTIHQWPATLVQPVGSPLSLECTVEGTSNPNLYWYRQAAGRGLQLLFYSVGIGQISSEVPQNLSASRPQDRQFILSSKKLLLSDSGFYLCAWSDNREGETQYFGPGTRLLVL.

This clone was observed a few times. The chain has TRBV10-3 and TRBJ2-1; no definite D call. Germline loops: CDR1 ENHRY, CDR2 SYGVKD. V lost 0 bases to trimming and J lost 8 bases, with 5 bases between them. CDR3 length: 12 residues. The CDR3 is CAISESMDEQFF. CDR3 coding DNA: TGTGCCATCAGTGAGTCGATGGATGAGCAGTTCTTC.

J is TRBJ2-3 and V is TRBV29-1, with D perhaps assigned TRBD1 or TRBD2 (5 bases each). Germline CDR1 SQVTM, CDR2 ANQGSEA. Deletions cut 7 bases from V and 6 bases from J, with 11 bases between. The length of the CDR3 is 11 residues. The CDR3: CSAPWGDTQYF. In DNA, the CDR3 is TGCAGCGCCCCCTGGGGGGATACGCAGTATTTT.

The rearrangement links TRBV4-1 to TRBJ1-2; D call uncertain. Germline loops: CDR1 MGHRA, CDR2 YSYEKL. The ends were cut back, 1 base at V and 6 bases at J, with 15 bases in the middle. The CDR3 is 15 residues long. As DNA, the CDR3 is TGCGCCAGCAGCCAAGCACTTGCTGCGGTCGATGGCTACACCTTC. This sequence encodes CASSQALAAVDGYTF.

The genes are TRBV5-4 and TRBJ2-1, with TRBD2 matching 9 bases. CDR3 length: 14 residues. Trimming took 4 bases from V and 9 from J; bases not matched to a gene: 8. Per the germline V gene, CDR1 is SGHNT and CDR2 is YYREEE (reference sequence). The DNA of the CDR3 is TGTGCCAGCAGCCACCTAGCGGGGTCTGGTGAGCAGTTCTTC. Translated, it gives CASSHLAGSGEQFF.

The chain is built from TRBV27 and TRBJ1-2, with D possibly matching TRBD1 (5 bases). The germline gives CDR1 MNHEY, CDR2 SMNVEV (reference sequence). The CDR3 spans 14 residues. Trimming took off 6 bases at V and 2 bases at J, with 13 bases between the two ends. The CDR3 DNA is TGTGCCAGCAGCCCGGGACTCTTAAACTATGGCTACACCTTC. Translating it yields CASSPGLLNYGYTF.

The chain carries TRBV30 and TRBJ2-5; D not resolved. Germline V lookup: CDR1 GTSNPN, CDR2 SVGIG (reference sequence). The CDR3 has 13 residues. The V gene lost 7 bases and the J gene lost 4 bases, with 16 bases spanning the gap. CDR3 protein: CASSNSPPETQYF. In DNA form, the CDR3 reads TGTGCCTCCTCGAATAGCCCACCAGAGACCCAGTACTTC.

V and J are TRBV23-1 and TRBJ2-3; D assignment may be TRBD1 or TRBD2 (5 bases each). TRBV23-1 is reported as an ORF; its role is uncertain. The CDR3 has 15 amino acids. V shed 0 bases and J shed 2 bases, with 9 bases lying between them. CDR3 DNA: TGCGCCAGCAGTCAATCGTGGGGGACCACAGATACGCAGTATTTT. This translates into CASSQSWGTTDTQYF.

This clone was recorded a few times. J is TRBJ2-2 and V is TRBV20-1, with no clear D. The V and J ends lost 5 bases and 4 bases respectively, with 5 bases between them. The CDR3 length is 11 residues. Germline loops: CDR1 DFQATT, CDR2 SNEGSKA (reference sequence). The CDR3 loop reads CSALLTGELFF. The CDR3 nucleotides are TGCAGTGCTTTACTCACCGGGGAGCTGTTTTTT.

The chain is built from TRBV12-5 and TRBJ2-3; 9 bases fit TRBD2. CDR1 is LGHNT and CDR2 is FRNRAP in the germline V gene. The CDR3 totals 18 residues. The J segment lost 2 bases and the V segment lost 0 bases, leaving 9 bases of the junction unmatched. In DNA, the CDR3 is TGTGCTAGTGGTTTGGTCGGTAGCGGGAGTCCAGTCACAGATACGCAGTATTTT. It codes for CASGLVGSGSPVTDTQYF.

This chain joins TRBV29-1 and TRBJ2-1, with 9 positions matching TRBD2. The V and J ends lost 6 bases and 5 bases, in that order; junction bases with no gene match: 8. The germline V gene encodes CDR1 SQVTM and CDR2 ANQGSEA. The CDR3 runs 14 residues. The chain's CDR3 is CSVPNRTSDNEQFF. The DNA for the CDR3 is TGCAGCGTCCCCAACCGGACTAGCGACAATGAGCAGTTCTTC.

This clone has more than one count but fewer than ten. The rearrangement joins TRBV28 to TRBJ1-1, with TRBD1 as a possible D gene (6 bases). CDR3 length: 14 amino acids. Germline V gene lookup returns CDR1 MDHEN and CDR2 SYDVKM. V gave up 2 bases and J gave up 1 base, with 8 bases separating them. The CDR3, as DNA: TGTGCCAGCAGTTTAACAGGGCCGAACACTGAAGCTTTCTTT. This codes for CASSLTGPNTEAFF.

Only a few counts were recorded for this clone. This chain uses TRBV28 with TRBJ2-7; no definite D call. The CDR3 extends over 11 amino acids. The V gene's germline CDR1 is MDHEN and CDR2 SYDVKM. V shed 3 bases and J shed 4 bases, with 4 bases lying between them. CDR3 in DNA: TGTGCCAGCAGTTTGGTATACGAGCAGTACTTC. Residues: CASSLVYEQYF.

A few counts support this clone. The chain carries TRBV29-1 and TRBJ2-7; D uncertain. From germline, CDR1 is SQVTM and CDR2 ANQGSEA. The CDR3 is 12 amino acids. V lost 4 bases to trimming and J lost 0 bases, with 7 bases between them. CDR3 amino acids: CSVVRSSYEQYF. The CDR3 DNA follows: TGCAGCGTTGTTCGGAGCTCCTACGAGCAGTACTTC.

This clone was seen only a few times. V usage is TRBV23-1 and J usage is TRBJ2-7; no firm D call. TRBV23-1 belongs to the ORF category, with a function that is uncertain. V was cut by 2 bases and J by 4 bases, with 9 bases left in between. CDR3 length: 13 residues. The CDR3 coding sequence is TGCGCCAGCAGTCAACGACGTGTATACGAGCAGTACTTC. Its protein is CASSQRRVYEQYF.

This chain connects TRBV27 to TRBJ2-1, with D perhaps TRBD2 (6 bases). The CDR3 contains 12 residues. Trimming shortened V by 0 bases and J by 9 bases, and 6 bases separated the two germline ends. In germline, CDR1 is MNHEY, CDR2 SMNVEV (reference sequence). CDR3 coding DNA: TGTGCCAGCAGTTTATCCGGGGGTGAGCAGTTCTTC. This sequence encodes CASSLSGGEQFF.

This chain connects TRBV5-6 to TRBJ2-5; D could derive from TRBD1 or TRBD2 (5 bases each). Between the trimmed V and J ends, which lost 0 bases and 5 bases, there was a span of 20 bases. CDR1 SGHDT and CDR2 YYEEEE come from the germline V gene. This CDR3 is built from 17 residues. The DNA of the CDR3 is TGTGCCAGCAGCTTGGGGGTAACTAGGGGCAAAGAGGAGACCCAGTACTTC. It translates to CASSLGVTRGKEETQYF.

The rearrangement uses TRBV29-1 and TRBJ2-1; D remains ambiguous. Trimming took off 3 bases at V and 6 bases at J, with 6 bases between the two ends. The germline V gene has CDR1 SQVTM and CDR2 ANQGSEA. The CDR3 contains 11 residues. Here the CDR3 DNA reads TGCAGCGTTGACTCTTTCAATGAGCAGTTCTTC. This translates into CSVDSFNEQFF.

The rearrangement uses TRBV29-1 and TRBJ2-5; D might be TRBD1 (6 bases). Trimming took off 6 bases at V and 2 bases at J, with 16 bases between the two ends. The CDR3 is 14 residues long. Germline CDR1 reads SQVTM; CDR2 reads ANQGSEA. The CDR3 is CSVAGESQQETQYF. The CDR3, as DNA: TGCAGCGTGGCAGGGGAGTCGCAACAAGAGACCCAGTACTTC.

This sequence joins TRBV29-1 and TRBJ2-7; 7 bases match TRBD1. Germline CDR1 reads SQVTM; CDR2 reads ANQGSEA. The CDR3 totals 16 residues. Germline trimming cut 6 bases from V and 7 bases from J; bases unmatched to any gene: 21. The CDR3 nucleotides are TGCAGCGTGAGCTTCGGGTCGGGACAGTCCGCCGGGGAGCAGTACTTC. It codes for CSVSFGSGQSAGEQYF.

V gene TRBV5-1 combines with J gene TRBJ2-5; TRBD2 matches at 7 bases. Trimming took 3 bases from V and 4 from J; bases not matched to a gene: 6. The germline V gene encodes CDR1 SGHRS and CDR2 YFSETQ. This CDR3 contains 14 residues. As DNA, the CDR3 is TGCGCCAGCAGCTACAGCGGGGAAGGAGAGACCCAGTACTTC. Translation gives CASSYSGEGETQYF.